This paragraph covers one T cell receptor (beta chain) sequence. The data are from a study of shared clonotypes between healthy human individuals. Here immunoSEQ multiplex PCR was the method, and the copy in TCRdb shows in-frame clones only, minus some. The data hold 550,000 to 700,000 clones, with around 73% observed a single time. In germline, CDR1 is MDHEN, CDR2 SYDVKM. J gave up 6 bases and V 10 bases, and 35 bases lay outside the gene matches. This CDR3 comprises 23 residues. The rearrangement joins TRBV28 to TRBJ2-1; TRBD2 aligns across 11 bases. The source of this sequence is a woman in her 30s in good health. Source material: memory CD4+ T cells sorted from blood. Subset: CD45RA-negative fraction. CDR3 coding DNA: TGTGCCATCGATCCGAGGTCTACTAGCGGGAGTGGGGGGGTTTTGATGGGGTCCAATGAGCAGTTCTTC. Its translation: CAIDPRSTSGSGGVLMGSNEQFF.